This T cell receptor beta chain came from a study of CD8 T cells in Susac syndrome. J was trimmed by 3 bases and V by 4 bases; bases with no gene match: 2. The CDR3 length is 12 residues. CDR1 and CDR2 from the germline V gene are SQVTM and ANQGSEA. With random hexamers, reverse transcription was performed on about 0.45 to 1 ug of RNA. TCRdb redid the calling of the immunoSEQ multiplex PCR reads with MiXCR, one entry per CDR3 protein. The sample carries fewer than 350,000 distinct CDR3 sequences, almost 85% recorded once. Specimen: CD8+ T cells from PBMCs. The chain is built from TRBV29-1 and TRBJ1-2; the match to TRBD1 covers 7 bases. This receptor was identified in a human donor with multiple sclerosis. CDR3 sequence (DNA): TGCAGCGTTGCGGGACAGTACTATGGCTACACCTTC. Translated, it gives CSVAGQYYGYTF.